Listed below are T cell receptor beta chains from one sample, sequenced in a study of control samples from healthy donors and cancer patients. Profiling relied on immunoSEQ multiplex PCR, and the TCRdb table lists in-frame clones only, not all of them. The sample gives some 28,000 clones, roughly 78% of which show up once; roughly a fifth is in the top ten. Material for sequencing was PBMCs. These receptors all stem from a man between 60 and 75 years old with head and neck cancer. Both conserved end residues are part of each CDR3. D genes are given only for firm matches. Not all rows give a size; the values are once, few, many and, for expanded clones, a class.

V gene: TRBV3-1/TRBV3-2
J gene: TRBJ1-5
clone size: NA
D gene: TRBD1
CDR3 protein: CASSPARGNQPQHF
CDR3 DNA: TGTGCCAGCAGCCCAGCCAGGGGGAATCAGCCCCAGCATTTT

V gene: TRBV14
J gene: TRBJ2-7
clone size: NA
D gene: NA
CDR3 protein: CASSQTVSYEQYF
CDR3 DNA: TGTGCCAGCAGCCAAACAGTCTCCTACGAGCAGTACTTC

V gene: TRBV6-5
J gene: TRBJ1-1
clone size: NA
D gene: NA
CDR3 protein: CASRSFYQINTEAFF
CDR3 DNA: TGTGCCAGCAGATCGTTTTATCAGATCAACACTGAAGCTTTCTTT

V gene: TRBV10-3
J gene: TRBJ1-1
clone size: NA
D gene: NA
CDR3 protein: CAISGGVTNTEAFF
CDR3 DNA: TGTGCCATCAGCGGGGGGGTAACGAACACTGAAGCTTTCTTT

V gene: TRBV24-1
J gene: TRBJ2-5
clone size: NA
D gene: NA
CDR3 protein: CATSDLSGSVQETQYF
CDR3 DNA: TGTGCCACCAGTGATTTGTCCGGGAGCGTACAAGAGACCCAGTACTTC

V gene: TRBV3-1/TRBV3-2
J gene: TRBJ1-6
clone size: NA
D gene: NA
CDR3 protein: CASSPLRGSPLHF
CDR3 DNA: TGTGCCAGCAGCCCACTGAGGGGTTCACCCCTCCACTTT

V gene: TRBV7-8
J gene: TRBJ2-1
clone size: NA
D gene: TRBD2
CDR3 protein: CASSLLAGGSYNEQFF
CDR3 DNA: TGTGCCAGCAGCTTACTAGCGGGAGGGTCCTACAATGAGCAGTTCTTC

V gene: TRBV28
J gene: TRBJ2-7
clone size: NA
D gene: NA
CDR3 protein: CATHKGFKAYEQYF
CDR3 DNA: TGTGCCACTCATAAGGGTTTTAAGGCCTACGAGCAGTACTTC

V gene: TRBV30
J gene: TRBJ2-7
clone size: NA
D gene: TRBD1
CDR3 protein: CAWSEGQGIYYEQYF
CDR3 DNA: TGTGCCTGGAGTGAAGGACAGGGGATATACTACGAGCAGTACTTC

V gene: TRBV27
J gene: TRBJ2-1
clone size: once
D gene: NA
CDR3 protein: CASSFLLRVAYNEQFF
CDR3 DNA: TGTGCCAGCAGTTTCCTGTTGCGGGTGGCCTACAATGAGCAGTTCTTC